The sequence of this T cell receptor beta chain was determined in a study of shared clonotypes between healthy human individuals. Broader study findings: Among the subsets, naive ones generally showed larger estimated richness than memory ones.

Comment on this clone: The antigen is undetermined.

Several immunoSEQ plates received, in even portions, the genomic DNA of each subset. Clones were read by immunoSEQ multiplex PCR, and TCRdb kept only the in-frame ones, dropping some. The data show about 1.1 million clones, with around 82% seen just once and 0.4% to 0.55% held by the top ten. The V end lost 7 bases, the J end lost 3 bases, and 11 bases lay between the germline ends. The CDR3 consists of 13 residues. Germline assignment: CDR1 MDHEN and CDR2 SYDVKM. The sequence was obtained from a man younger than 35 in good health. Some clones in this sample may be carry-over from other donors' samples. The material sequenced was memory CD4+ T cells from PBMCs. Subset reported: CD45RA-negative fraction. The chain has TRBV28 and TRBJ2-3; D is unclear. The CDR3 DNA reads TGTGCCAGCACCCCAATGGGTACAGATACGCAGTATTTT. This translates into CASTPMGTDTQYF.